The 11 T cell receptor beta chains presented below share a single source sample, sequenced in a study of T cells in tuberculosis. After thawing and overnight rest, PBMC were stained with GMM-loaded CD1B tetramer, viability dye and anti-CD3 for sorting. The CD1B tetramers carried C32 glucose monomycolate purified from Rhodococcus equi. Sequenced by immunoSEQ multiplex PCR; TCRdb stores in-frame clones only, minus some. The table has about 58,000 clones, roughly 90% seen once. The sequenced sample consisted of CD1b-GMM tetramer-negative cells sorted from PBMCs. These receptors all come from an adult woman with latent tuberculosis.

The chain is built from TRBV6-4 and TRBJ2-1; 7 bases fit TRBD2. J lost 5 bases, V lost 4 bases, and 8 bases had no gene match. The CDR3 sequence is 15 residues long. The germline gives CDR1 MRHNA, CDR2 SNTAGT. The CDR3 loop is CASSVEGGQNNEQFF. The CDR3 DNA reads as TGTGCCAGCAGTGTCGAGGGAGGGCAAAACAATGAGCAGTTCTTC.

This chain uses TRBV28 with TRBJ2-3; tentative D call: TRBD2 (5 bases). This CDR3 is 16 amino acids long. Germline V gene data show CDR1 as MDHEN and CDR2 as SYDVKM. V lost 5 bases and J 6 bases, leaving 21 bases between the germline ends. CDR3 sequence: CASSAAMGSQRDTQYF. The CDR3 nucleotides are TGTGCCAGCAGTGCAGCCATGGGGAGCCAAAGGGATACGCAGTATTTT.

The chain recombines TRBV4-2 with TRBJ2-7, with D tentatively TRBD1 (5 bases). Trimming cost V 1 base and J 5 bases, with 15 bases left between them. This CDR3 is built from 15 residues. Germline CDR1 LGHNA, CDR2 YNFKEQ. The CDR3 nucleotides are TGTGCCAGCAGCCAAGGAAGCCAGGGTTGGGACGAGCAGTACTTC. Encoded protein: CASSQGSQGWDEQYF.

This rearrangement joins TRBV30 to TRBJ2-5, with D possibly being TRBD2 (6 bases). This CDR3 has 15 residues. V was pared by 2 bases and J by 0 bases, with 13 bases between. Germline assignment: CDR1 GTSNPN and CDR2 SVGIG (reference sequence). The CDR3 bases are TGTGCCTGGAGTCGGGACGCGGGATACCAAGAGACCCAGTACTTC. This encodes CAWSRDAGYQETQYF.

The chain links TRBV19 to TRBJ2-3, with TRBD2 matching over 7 bases. CDR3 length: 15 residues. The junction had 9 bases not matched to a gene; V was cut back by 4 bases and J by 5 bases. Germline CDR1 LNHDA, CDR2 SQIVND (reference sequence). The CDR3 reads CASSKPRERRDTQYF. DNA of the CDR3: TGTGCCAGTAGTAAACCGCGGGAGAGAAGAGATACGCAGTATTTT. Combining the CDR3 with reference TRBV19 and TRBJ2-3 gives the whole variable domain DGGITQSPKYLFRKEGQNVTLSCEQNLNHDAMYWYRQDPGQGLRLIYYSQIVNDFQKGDIAEGYSVSREKKESFPLTVTSAQKNPTAFYLCASSKPRERRDTQYFGPGTRLTVL.

This sequence joins TRBV7-2 and TRBJ2-1; a possible D gene is TRBD1 (5 bases). The CDR3 is 14 residues long. Trimming left V 0 bases short and J 13 bases short, with 16 bases between. Germline V gene data show CDR1 as SGHTA and CDR2 as FQGNSA. CDR3 sequence: CASSLARQGIFQFF. CDR3 DNA: TGTGCCAGCAGCTTAGCGCGTCAGGGAATATTTCAGTTCTTC.

This rearrangement joins TRBV5-6 to TRBJ1-2, with TRBD1 matching 10 bases. The V gene end was trimmed by 3 bases and the J gene end by 4 bases; junction bases not matched to a gene: 12. CDR1 SGHDT and CDR2 YYEEEE come from the germline V gene. This CDR3 is built from 17 residues. CDR3 region: CASSYGTGDFIGYGYTF. CDR3 DNA sequence: TGTGCCAGCAGCTATGGGACAGGGGATTTCATTGGCTATGGCTACACCTTC.

The chain links TRBV7-3 to TRBJ2-5; TRBD1 matches at 7 bases. V lost 5 bases, J lost 2 bases, and 8 bases stayed unmatched. This CDR3 has 15 residues. The germline CDR1 and CDR2 sequences are SGHTA and FQGTGA. In DNA form, the CDR3 reads TGTGCCAGCAGCCCCTTGGGACAGATACAAGAGACCCAGTACTTC. Protein product: CASSPLGQIQETQYF.

The chain recombines TRBV4-2 with TRBJ2-2, with D perhaps matching TRBD1 (5 bases). There are 18 residues in the CDR3. The V end lost 0 bases, the J end lost 1 base, and 15 bases lay between the germline ends. The germline V gene has CDR1 LGHNA and CDR2 YNFKEQ. The CDR3 sequence: CASSQEGIMGQNTGELFF. In DNA, the CDR3 is TGTGCCAGCAGCCAAGAAGGGATTATGGGGCAGAACACCGGGGAGCTGTTTTTT.

The chain carries TRBV11-2 and TRBJ2-5, with 9 bases matching TRBD2. The trim removed 5 bases at V and 5 bases at J, leaving 9 bases unmatched. The CDR3 extends over 15 amino acids. Germline assignment: CDR1 SGHAT and CDR2 FQNNGV. CDR3 sequence: CASSLRLAARETQYF. Written as DNA, the CDR3 is TGTGCCAGCAGCCTAAGACTAGCGGCTCGCGAGACCCAGTACTTC.

A few counts support this clone. The chain has TRBV10-3 and TRBJ2-1; the match to TRBD2 covers 9 bases. The CDR3 is made up of 15 amino acids. The trim removed 6 bases at V and 4 bases at J, leaving 7 bases unmatched. Germline CDR1 and CDR2: ENHRY and SYGVKD. DNA for the CDR3: TGTGCCATCAGGGACCCGACTAGCGGATACAATGAGCAGTTCTTC. Amino acid sequence: CAIRDPTSGYNEQFF.